This is a list of T cell receptor beta chains from one sample in a study of blood T cell repertoires in COVID-19. Libraries were prepared by immunoSEQ multiplex PCR; TCRdb keeps only in-frame clonotypes and omits some of them. The table has fewer than 150,000 clones, approximately 85% seen once; the top ten hold roughly 4.5%. The sample taken for sequencing was peripheral blood. The receptors stem from a human donor in a cohort sampled during active COVID-19. CDR3s include the opening cysteine and the closing phenylalanine or tryptophan. A D gene is named only where the DNA matches it firmly. For some rows the clone size is stated as once, few or many, or as a class when expanded; others skip it.

j_call v_call clone_size d_call cdr3_nt cdr3_aa
TRBJ2-3 TRBV20-1 few NA TGCAGTGCTAGCAGCGGAGATACGCAGTATTTT CSASSGDTQYF
TRBJ2-2 TRBV7-2 NA NA TGTGCCAGCAGCTTGTCTGCCCTCGGCACCGGGGAGCTGTTTTTT CASSLSALGTGELFF
TRBJ2-1 TRBV7-8 NA NA TGTGCCAGCGTAGACCAGGGTGGGAATGAGCAGTTCTTC CASVDQGGNEQFF
TRBJ1-6 TRBV10-1 NA NA TGCGCCAGCAGTGATTCCGGGACTGATTCACCCCTCCACTTT CASSDSGTDSPLHF
TRBJ1-2 TRBV7-2 few TRBD1 TGTGCCAGCAGCTTGATGTTGGGACAGAGCTATGGCTACACCTTC CASSLMLGQSYGYTF
TRBJ2-1 TRBV4-3 NA NA TGCGCCAGCAGCCAAGATCCGCCAGGCTCCTACAATGAGCAGTTCTTC CASSQDPPGSYNEQFF
TRBJ1-2 TRBV15 NA NA TGTGCCACCAGCAGAGCCTTAGACGGGGGTAACTATGGCTACACCTTC CATSRALDGGNYGYTF
TRBJ2-3 TRBV28 once NA TGTGCCAGCACTTCACTACCTAGCACAGATACGCAGTATTTT CASTSLPSTDTQYF
TRBJ2-2 TRBV7-2 NA NA TGTGCCAGCAGCCCCCGCACAGGGAACACCGGGGAGCTGTTTTTT CASSPRTGNTGELFF
TRBJ2-5 TRBV10-3 NA NA TGTGCCATCAGTGAGTCACTAGTTGGGGAGGAGACCCAGTACTTC CAISESLVGEETQYF
TRBJ2-1 TRBV19 NA TRBD2 TGTGCCACCCGGGACTACGGCTACAATGAGCAGTTCTTC CATRDYGYNEQFF
TRBJ2-3 TRBV4-3 few TRBD2 TGCGCCAGCAGCCAATCTCCTAGCGGGAGACGTAGCACAGATACGCAGTATTTT CASSQSPSGRRSTDTQYF
TRBJ2-3 TRBV5-1 NA NA TGCGCCAGCAGCTTGCGAGGGCTTGGCACAGATACGCAGTATTTT CASSLRGLGTDTQYF
TRBJ1-1 TRBV12-3/TRBV12-4 few NA TGTGCCAGCAGTTTAATAGAGGGAACTGAAGCTTTCTTT CASSLIEGTEAFF
TRBJ1-1 TRBV19 NA NA TGTGCCAGTAGGGGGACACTACTGAACACTGAAGCTTTCTTT CASRGTLLNTEAFF
TRBJ2-1 TRBV11-2 NA NA TGTGCCAGCAGCCACAGGGTGGGGCTACCAAACAATGAGCAGTTCTTC CASSHRVGLPNNEQFF
TRBJ1-2 TRBV14 NA NA TGTGCCAGCAGCCAAGGGGAGCCGACCAGGCTTGGGCCTTATGGCTACACCTTC CASSQGEPTRLGPYGYTF
TRBJ2-3 TRBV29-1 NA NA TGCAGCGTTGAGTCGAGGGGGACAGATACGCAGTATTTT CSVESRGTDTQYF
TRBJ1-2 TRBV7-2 once NA TGTGCCAGCAGCTTAGAGCAGGGGTATGGCTACACCTTC CASSLEQGYGYTF
TRBJ1-2 TRBV10-3 NA NA TGTGCCATCAGTGAGGGAGGGCTAGCTAACTATGGCTACACCTTC CAISEGGLANYGYTF
TRBJ2-1 TRBV24-1 NA TRBD1 TGTGCCACCAGTGATAGGACATCCGGGACAGGGGGCCCCTACAATGAGCAGTTCTTC CATSDRTSGTGGPYNEQFF
TRBJ1-1 TRBV11-3 NA NA TGTGCCAGCAGCTCCATGGCAGGGCTGAACACTGAAGCTTTCTTT CASSSMAGLNTEAFF
TRBJ1-5 TRBV24-1 many TRBD1 TGTGCCACCAGTGATGTCCGGACAGGGGATAATCAGCCCCAGCATTTT CATSDVRTGDNQPQHF
TRBJ2-2 TRBV27 NA TRBD1 TGTGCCAGCAGTTTGGGACAGGGGGTGGCCGGGGAGCTGTTTTTT CASSLGQGVAGELFF
TRBJ2-2 TRBV5-4 NA NA TGTGCCAGCAGCTTAGCCTCAGGAGGGGCGATCACCGGGGAGCTGTTTTTT CASSLASGGAITGELFF
TRBJ1-1 TRBV6-5 NA NA TGTGCCTCACTAGGACGGATGAACACTGAAGCTTTCTTT CASLGRMNTEAFF
TRBJ1-5 TRBV27 few NA TGTGCCAGCAGCGTGGGGGGGCTTCAGCCCCAGCATTTT CASSVGGLQPQHF
TRBJ1-6 TRBV28 NA NA TGTGCCAGCAGTCCCGGACTTTCACCCCTCCACTTT CASSPGLSPLHF
TRBJ1-2 TRBV18 NA NA TGTGCCAGCTCACCCACCGCGGGGGCGCTTGACTATGGCTACACCTTC CASSPTAGALDYGYTF
TRBJ2-1 TRBV24-1 NA TRBD2 TGTGCCACCAGTGATTTGCGGGCGGGAGATCGGAATGAGCAGTTCTTC CATSDLRAGDRNEQFF
TRBJ2-3 TRBV12-2 NA NA TGTGCAAGTCGCTTAGTCCTAGCCTTAGATACGCAGTATTTT CASRLVLALDTQYF
TRBJ2-7 TRBV18 NA TRBD1 TGTGCCAGCTCACCCGGGACAGGGGGTAGCTACGAGCAGTACTTC CASSPGTGGSYEQYF
TRBJ1-1 TRBV6-6 many TRBD1 TGTGCCAGCAGTTTAGTTCTCGGGACAGGGCGTGAAGCTTTCTTT CASSLVLGTGREAFF
TRBJ2-3 TRBV19 NA TRBD2 TGTGCCAGTAGTATAGTAGCCCCCGGACTAGCGGGAGGCCCAGATACGCAGTATTTT CASSIVAPGLAGGPDTQYF
TRBJ1-5 TRBV29-1 NA NA TGCAGCGTTGATGGGGGGGAGGGGCAGCCCCAGCATTTT CSVDGGEGQPQHF
TRBJ2-1 TRBV5-4 NA NA TGTGCCAGCAGGATGGGGGCCGAAGGCTACAATGAGCAGTTCTTC CASRMGAEGYNEQFF
TRBJ1-4 TRBV2 NA TRBD1 TGTGCCAGCAGGGCACAGGGGGCACGGGGGGAAAAACTGTTTTTT CASRAQGARGEKLFF
TRBJ1-3 TRBV9 NA TRBD1 TGTGCCAGCACAGGGGGGACTGGAAACACCATATATTTT CASTGGTGNTIYF
TRBJ1-2 TRBV5-1 NA TRBD1 TGCGCCAGCAGCTTGGGACAGGGCCTGGCCTATGGCTACACCTTC CASSLGQGLAYGYTF
TRBJ2-1 TRBV11-3 NA TRBD2 TGTGCCAGCAGCTTACTCGGGAGGGCCCCCAATGAGCAGTTCTTC CASSLLGRAPNEQFF
TRBJ2-3 TRBV4-3 NA TRBD2 TGCGCCAGCAAGGCGGGAGCGACCACAGATACGCAGTATTTT CASKAGATTDTQYF
TRBJ2-2 TRBV9 NA NA TGTGCCAGCAGGCGGGACACCGGGGAGCTGTTTTTT CASRRDTGELFF
TRBJ2-5 TRBV7-8 NA TRBD2 TGTGCCAGCAGCTTAGTGCGTTGGCGGGGGATCCAAGAGACCCAGTACTTC CASSLVRWRGIQETQYF
TRBJ2-7 TRBV10-3 NA NA TGTGCCATCAGTGAGTTTCAGGGCCAGGACAGCTCCTACGAGCAGTACTTC CAISEFQGQDSSYEQYF
TRBJ2-2 TRBV4-2 NA NA TGTGCCAGCAGCCAAGAAATTCTACCCGGCGGGGCCGGGGAGCTGTTTTTT CASSQEILPGGAGELFF
TRBJ2-1 TRBV5-1 NA TRBD2 TGCGCCAGCAGCTTGGTCGCCGGGAGGGCATGGTTCTTC CASSLVAGRAWFF
TRBJ1-3 TRBV5-1 NA NA TGCGCCAGCAGCTTGCTCCAGACAGAAGCTGGAAACACCATATATTTT CASSLLQTEAGNTIYF
TRBJ1-6 TRBV19 NA TRBD1 TGTGCCAGTAGTACGACAGGGAAGGTGGATAATTCACCCCTCCACTTT CASSTTGKVDNSPLHF
TRBJ2-3 TRBV2 NA NA TGTGCCAGCAGGACTATCGGGACTCCTAGCACAGATACGCAGTATTTT CASRTIGTPSTDTQYF
TRBJ1-2 TRBV14 NA NA TGTGCCAGCAGCCCAAATGCACTAGCTAACTATGGCTACACCTTC CASSPNALANYGYTF
TRBJ1-6 TRBV5-5 NA NA TGTGCCAGCAGCTTGGACCCCACTTCTAGTTCACCCCTCCACTTT CASSLDPTSSSPLHF